Included here is one T cell receptor beta chain sequence, with context. Its antigen is as yet unknown. Germline lookup yields CDR1 SGDLS and CDR2 YYNGEE. The CDR3 is 12 residues long. The ends were cut back, 4 bases at V and 6 bases at J, with 9 bases in the middle. The data were obtained in a study of cytomegalovirus exposure and HLA in healthy donors. Likely unrecorded immune exposures existed in these nominally healthy donors. The PCR had 60 Vbeta and 13 Jbeta primers. Method: immunoSEQ multiplex PCR; TCRdb's copy keeps in-frame clones and lacks some. The top ten clones hold approximately 1.5% of a sample with 160,000 or so clones, under 80% of them seen once. General study findings and limits: As a later analysis showed, a missense DCLRE1C variant was linked to trimming of TCR beta V- and J-genes.

The receptor's source is a woman in her twenties or thirties in good health and CMV-seronegative. The chain has TRBV9 and TRBJ2-3; possible D gene TRBD2, 5 bases. Sequenced sample: PBMCs. CDR3: CASSSLADTQYF. As DNA, the CDR3 is TGTGCCAGCAGCTCCTTAGCGGATACGCAGTATTTT.